This TCR beta chain was captured by sequencing in a study of CD8 T cells in Susac syndrome. Findings and limits, study-wide: Acknowledgment was made by the study that its TCR sequencing and HLA analysis involved a relatively small number of individuals.

V shed 5 bases and J shed 2 bases, with 10 bases lying between them. The CDR3 covers 12 residues. Germline V gene data show CDR1 as SQVTM and CDR2 as ANQGSEA. Random hexamers served to reverse transcribe roughly 0.5 to 1 ug RNA. TCRdb analysed the immunoSEQ multiplex PCR reads with MiXCR anew, one entry per CDR3 protein. The sample has about 180,000 distinct CDR3 sequences, around 95% seen once. Note on this clonotype: Its antigen remains unknown.

This TCR was recovered from a human donor with multiple sclerosis. The chain uses TRBV29-1 and TRBJ2-7, with D possibly being TRBD1 (5 bases). The sample comprised CD4+ T cells from PBMCs. CDR3 sequence: CSVRAGPYEQYF. CDR3 DNA: TGCAGCGTTCGGGCAGGGCCCTACGAGCAGTACTTC.